The source of this T cell receptor beta chain is a study of T cells in Graves' hyperthyroidism and ophthalmopathy (dated by TCRdb to the late 2010s). Looking at the study overall: Peripheral blood was collected at initial diagnosis, before any treatment. After sampling, hyperthyroidism patients received methimazole starting at 30 mg daily, and ophthalmopathy patients received high-dose intravenous methylprednisolone. The paper reports TCR Vbeta CDR3 sequencing of 135 peripheral blood samples: 43 ophthalmopathy, roughly 74 hyperthyroidism and around 17 progressor patients. Thyroid tissue and blood T-cell repertoires from roughly six Graves' hyperthyroidism patients were also compared in the study. Prospective prediction of ophthalmopathy was tested in an independent validation cohort of fewer than 20 hyperthyroidism patients and some 17 patients who later progressed to ophthalmopathy. To identify distinguishing TCR V-J signatures, a discovery cohort of around 98 patients was used, comprising 43 with Graves' ophthalmopathy and roughly 60 with stable Graves' hyperthyroidism. The 75 to 100 discovery patients were divided at random into training and test sets in a 7:3 ratio. The investigation overall reported the following: In validation, the model predicted progression to ophthalmopathy a median of about 6.8 months before onset, with approximately 70% sensitivity and roughly 79% specificity. Sample size was not statistically predetermined, and blinding of investigators to group allocation was not performed. In cross-validation, a model built on a 13 V-J signature told ophthalmopathy apart from stable hyperthyroidism with 85% to 90% sensitivity and approximately 81% specificity, and in testing the same model reached 80%/75%. Most expanded thyroid clonotypes (frequency above 0.001) were also found in blood, which suggests that blood repertoires may mirror thyroid immune responses.

Stable Graves' hyperthyroidism was defined as no progression to ophthalmopathy during 18 months of follow-up. Hyperthyroidism patients were aged 18 to 65 years and newly diagnosed, with disease duration of less than 2 months. The study excluded patients with uncontrolled infections, other autoimmune diseases, pregnancy or lactation. Diagnoses were established on the basis of clinical symptoms, serum thyroxine and TRAb, thyroid ultrasound, and orbital computed tomography. PBMCs were isolated from more than 8 ml of fresh peripheral blood by Ficoll-Paque density gradient centrifugation. Total RNA was extracted using Trizol reagent, and RNA quality was assessed on an Agilent 2100 Bioanalyzer. The TCR beta CDR3 regions were amplified from the RNA transcripts. The TCR CDR3 was subjected to a first round of RT-PCR using the HTBI primer set and the Qiagen OneStep RT-PCR kit. A second multiplex PCR round built the libraries, followed by size selection and purification. Libraries were sequenced paired-end with 100 bp reads on an Illumina HiSeq2000. The original pipeline was this. SOAPnuke was used to process the raw data, removing reads that contained adapters or uncalled bases, had a mean Phred below 15, or lacked an exact match to the constant primer or identifier. High-quality paired reads were merged with COPE v1.2.5, and unique nucleotide sequences were defined as clonotypes. MiTCR v1.1 was used to align the clonotypes against IMGT TRBV, TRBD and TRBJ reference segments. Only V-J combinations with frequency above 0.0001, covering about 99% of repertoires, were analysed. The TCS score was defined as the ratio of F50 (clonal expansion) to E x V (chaos), calculated using BLOSUM62-based TCRdist between CDR3 peptides within each V-J. Welch's t-statistics and random forest reduced 514 V-J features to some 14, which were used in a naive Bayes classifier (R e1071). In-frame beta chains were kept once TCRdb had trimmed the public reads at Q25 with fastp and called clones with MiXCR. Rows are unified per CDR3 protein, each entry keeping the most common DNA and genes. TCRdb, rather than the study authors, made the V and J calls. A total of roughly 740,000 distinct CDR3 sequences appear in this sample, around 17% of them only once. The ten largest account for under 8.5% of the sample.

The germline V gene yields MDHEN for CDR1 and SYDVKM for CDR2. The CDR3 contains 11 residues, cysteine and phenylalanine counted. Kept here is only the CDR3 DNA, which spans 33 bases and is read in frame from base 1. This clonotype has more than one count but fewer than ten. Its antigen is currently not known. Its ends do not fully match the called genes, so a read error is possible. Sequencing was performed on blood. The sequence was collected from a young man with Graves' hyperthyroidism. The V gene is TRBV28 and the J gene is TRBJ1-1, with TRBD1 perhaps the D gene, on 6 matching bases. The DNA sequence is given as TGTGTCAGCAGTTTAGAGGGGGGAGCTTTCTTT. Translation gives CVSSLEGGAFF.